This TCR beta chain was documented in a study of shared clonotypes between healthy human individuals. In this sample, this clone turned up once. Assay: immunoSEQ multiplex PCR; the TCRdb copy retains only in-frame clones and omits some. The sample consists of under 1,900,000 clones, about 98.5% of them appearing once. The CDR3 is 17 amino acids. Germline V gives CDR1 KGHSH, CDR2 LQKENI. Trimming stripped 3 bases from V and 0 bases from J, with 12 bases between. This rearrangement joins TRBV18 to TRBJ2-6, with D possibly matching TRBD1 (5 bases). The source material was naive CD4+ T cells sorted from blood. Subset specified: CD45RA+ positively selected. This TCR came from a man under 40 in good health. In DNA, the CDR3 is TGTGCCAGCTCACCCCGTGACAGTTCCTCTGGGGCCAACGTCCTGACTTTC. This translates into CASSPRDSSSGANVLTF.